This T cell receptor beta chain is from a study of control samples from healthy donors and cancer patients. Clones were read by immunoSEQ multiplex PCR, and TCRdb kept only the in-frame ones, dropping some. Counted here are tens of thousands of clones, about 88% occurring once; the ten biggest clones make up approximately 7.6%. Material for sequencing was blood. The clonotype was recovered from a woman between 55 and 75 years old in good health.

The DNA of the CDR3 is TGTGCCAGCAGTGAGCAGGGGCTCTATTACGAGCAGTACTTC. This sequence encodes CASSEQGLYYEQYF. The rearrangement joins TRBV2 to TRBJ2-7; a weak D match, TRBD1 (6 bases). Trimming removed 3 bases at V and 4 bases at J, with 13 bases between. This CDR3 region has 14 residues. The germline gives CDR1 SNHLY, CDR2 FYNNEI.